The 22 T cell receptor beta chains reported below all come from one sample, sequenced in a study of blood T cell repertoires in COVID-19. Clones were read by immunoSEQ multiplex PCR, and TCRdb kept only the in-frame ones, dropping some. The profile shows about 220,000 clones, roughly 84% of them singletons. Sequencing input: peripheral blood. The receptors were gathered from a man between 45 and 60 years old with active or convalescent COVID-19.

This sequence joins TRBV18 and TRBJ2-5; D not certain. Trimming took 3 bases from V and 0 from J, leaving 8 bases between them. The V gene's germline CDR1 is KGHSH and CDR2 LQKENI. The CDR3 is made up of 14 amino acids. CDR3 sequence: CASSPASDQETQYF. The DNA for the CDR3 is TGTGCCAGCTCACCGGCTTCAGACCAAGAGACCCAGTACTTC.

The V and J genes are TRBV10-3 and TRBJ1-2, with a tentative D call TRBD1 (6 bases). CDR1 ENHRY and CDR2 SYGVKD come from the germline V gene. This CDR3 spans 14 amino acids. V lost 2 bases and J 1 base, leaving 8 bases between the germline ends. CDR3 coding DNA: TGTGCCATCAGTGAGGCAGGGGATAACTATGGCTACACCTTC. Its protein product is CAISEAGDNYGYTF.

V and J are TRBV12-3 or TRBV12-4 and TRBJ1-1, with D tentatively TRBD1 (6 bases). Trimming cost V 2 bases and J 10 bases, with 11 bases left between them. This CDR3 has 12 amino acids. CDR3 coding DNA: TGTGCCAGCAGTTTACCCCTCAGGGGAGCTTTCTTT. Protein sequence: CASSLPLRGAFF.

The chain couples TRBV5-1 to TRBJ1-1; 9 positions agree with TRBD1. The CDR3 contains 18 residues. Unmatched junction bases numbered 9, after V lost 0 bases and J lost 0 bases. Germline values: CDR1 SGHRS, CDR2 YFSETQ. The CDR3 loop is CASSLGWDRVRVNTEAFF. The CDR3, as DNA: TGCGCCAGCAGCTTGGGTTGGGACAGGGTGAGGGTGAACACTGAAGCTTTCTTT.

The CDR3 nucleotides are TGTGCCAGCAGCTTCGCTACTAGCGGGAGTTCAGATACGCAGTATTTT. This encodes CASSFATSGSSDTQYF. The chain employs TRBV7-9 and TRBJ2-3; 11 positions match TRBD2. CDR1 and CDR2 from the germline V gene are SEHNR and FQNEAQ (reference sequence). The CDR3 loop spans 16 amino acids. J lost 4 bases, V lost 3 bases, and 6 bases had no gene match.

V and J are TRBV18 and TRBJ2-3; D is unresolved. V lost 3 bases and J lost 1, with 8 bases in between. The CDR3 spans 14 residues. Germline values: CDR1 KGHSH, CDR2 LQKENI. The CDR3 sequence is CASSPRRGTDTQYF. The DNA of the CDR3 is TGTGCCAGCTCACCTCGACGGGGCACAGATACGCAGTATTTT.

This chain links TRBV6-5 with TRBJ1-1; D may be TRBD1 (5 bases). The V and J ends lost 0 bases and 7 bases respectively, with 12 bases between them. Germline CDR1 is MNHEY and CDR2 is SVGAGI. CDR3 size: 14 residues. The CDR3 here is CASSYSTARSEAFF. DNA of the CDR3: TGTGCCAGCAGTTACTCGACAGCCCGAAGTGAAGCTTTCTTT.

The gene calls are TRBV19 and TRBJ2-3, with no clear D. V gave up 3 bases and J gave up 8 bases, with 9 bases separating them. Germline V gene lookup returns CDR1 LNHDA and CDR2 SQIVND (reference sequence). This CDR3 spans 12 amino acids. CDR3 amino acids: CASSMTRSTQYF. The CDR3 DNA sequence: TGTGCCAGTAGTATGACCCGGAGTACGCAGTATTTT.

V usage is TRBV15 and J usage is TRBJ2-2; 12 bases align to TRBD2. The CDR3 is 15 residues long. The trim removed 4 bases at V and 3 bases at J, leaving 0 bases unmatched. Germline-derived CDR1 and CDR2 are LNHNV and YYDKDF (reference sequence). The CDR3 DNA reads as TGTGCCACCAGCACTAGCGGGAGGGACACCGGGGAGCTGTTTTTT. This gives the protein CATSTSGRDTGELFF.

The V call is TRBV7-2, the J call TRBJ2-3; D call uncertain. The CDR3 extends over 13 amino acids. V dropped 4 bases and J dropped 2 bases, with 7 bases sitting between them. Germline CDR1 reads SGHTA; CDR2 reads FQGNSA. CDR3 sequence (DNA): TGTGCCAGCAGCTCGCGAGCCACAGATACGCAGTATTTT. Translated, it gives CASSSRATDTQYF. The entire variable domain, with the rest obtained from reference TRBV7-2 and TRBJ2-3, is as follows: GAGVSQSPSNKVTEKGKDVELRCDPISGHTALYWYRQSLGQGLEFLIYFQGNSAPDKSGLPSDRFSAERTGGSVSTLTIQRTQQEDSAVYLCASSSRATDTQYFGPGTRLTVL.

The V gene is TRBV4-3, the J gene TRBJ2-5; D not resolved. In germline, CDR1 is LGHNA, CDR2 YSLEER. Trimming removed 1 base at V and 5 bases at J, with 11 bases between. The CDR3 runs to 14 residues. The CDR3 nucleotides read TGCGCCAGCAGCCAAGGACAATACCGGGAGACCCAGTACTTC. Encoded protein: CASSQGQYRETQYF.

The rearrangement joins TRBV6-2 or TRBV6-3 to TRBJ1-1; 8 bases are a match to TRBD1. From germline, CDR1 is MNHEY and CDR2 SVGEGT. With V trimmed by 5 bases and J by 4 bases, 3 bases remained unmatched. There are 13 residues in the CDR3. Here the CDR3 reads CASSDGQGTEAFF. CDR3 DNA sequence: TGTGCCAGCAGTGACGGACAGGGCACTGAAGCTTTCTTT.

The CDR3 spells CSVEDKMGLAFPGDTQYF. The CDR3 DNA reads as TGCAGCGTTGAAGATAAGATGGGACTAGCGTTCCCGGGGGATACGCAGTATTTT. The chain couples TRBV29-1 to TRBJ2-3; TRBD2 matches at 10 bases. The CDR3 sequence is 18 residues long. CDR1 SQVTM and CDR2 ANQGSEA come from the germline V gene. V shed 0 bases, J shed 6 bases, and the junction held 15 bases outside the gene matches.

The chain is built from TRBV27 and TRBJ2-1; 14 positions agree with TRBD2. V shed 4 bases and J 5 bases; nucleotides not matched to a gene: 1. Germline V CDR1 and CDR2: MNHEY, SMNVEV (reference sequence). CDR3 length equals 15 residues. The CDR3 DNA follows: TGTGCCAGCAGTTGGGGACTAGCGGGAGACAATGAGCAGTTCTTC. Amino acid sequence: CASSWGLAGDNEQFF.

The chain couples TRBV7-4 to TRBJ1-6, with D hard to call. The V gene's germline CDR1 is SGHVT and CDR2 SQSDAQ. The CDR3 runs 13 residues. Trimming left V 11 bases short and J 6 bases short, with 14 bases between. CDR3 in DNA: TGTGCCCCTTCCCGGGGTTTTAATTCACCCCTCCACTTT. As protein: CAPSRGFNSPLHF.

V is TRBV2 and J is TRBJ1-3; perhaps TRBD1 as D (5 bases). The length of the CDR3 is 15 residues. Trimming removed 0 bases at V and 3 bases at J, with 9 bases between. CDR1 and CDR2 from the germline V gene are SNHLY and FYNNEI. The DNA of the CDR3 is TGTGCCAGCAGTGAAGCGGGGGGTCGTGGAAACACCATATATTTT. Amino acids: CASSEAGGRGNTIYF.

The chain uses TRBV5-1 and TRBJ2-6; D gene unclear. Germline V gene data show CDR1 as SGHRS and CDR2 as YFSETQ. This CDR3 has 16 residues. Trimming removed 0 bases from V and 2 bases from J, with 9 bases in between. The chain's CDR3 is CASSLASSAGANVLTF. As DNA, the CDR3 is TGCGCCAGCAGCTTGGCCTCGTCAGCTGGGGCCAACGTCCTGACTTTC.

The chain has TRBV3-1 (or the pseudogene TRBV3-2) and TRBJ2-4; possibly TRBD2 for D (7 bases). Germline values: CDR1 LGHDT, CDR2 YNNKEL (reference sequence). The CDR3 is 16 amino acids. Trimming took off 1 base at V and 7 bases at J, with 17 bases between the two ends. CDR3 region: CASSQVNGGAMNIQYF. Here the CDR3 DNA reads TGTGCCAGCAGCCAAGTCAATGGGGGGGCGATGAACATTCAGTACTTC.

V and J are TRBV11-1 and TRBJ1-1, with 9 bases identical to TRBD1. The trim removed 6 bases at V and 3 bases at J, leaving 2 bases unmatched. The V gene's germline CDR1 is SGHAT and CDR2 FQDESV (reference sequence). There are 13 residues in the CDR3. The CDR3 region has the DNA TGTGCCAGCAGAAGGGACAGGGACACTGAAGCTTTCTTT. Protein: CASRRDRDTEAFF.

CDR3 nucleotides: TGTGCCAGCAGGGACAGGGGACAGGGGAGTCAGCCCCAGCATTTT. It translates to CASRDRGQGSQPQHF. The chain carries TRBV27 and TRBJ1-5; TRBD1 aligns across 10 bases. Trimming at V came to 6 bases and at J to 6 bases, leaving 8 bases not matched to a gene. Germline CDR1 reads MNHEY; CDR2 reads SMNVEV (reference sequence). The CDR3 totals 15 residues.

The chain joins TRBV6-4 to TRBJ2-1; 9 bases are shared with TRBD1. The CDR3 runs 15 residues. Trimming removed 0 bases from V and 6 bases from J; junction bases left unmatched: 3. From germline, CDR1 is MRHNA and CDR2 SNTAGT. The CDR3 region is CASSDSDRGGNEQFF. The CDR3 region has the DNA TGTGCCAGCAGTGACTCGGACAGGGGAGGCAATGAGCAGTTCTTC.

The chain uses TRBV7-2 and TRBJ2-2; D may be TRBD1 (6 bases). CDR3 length: 15 residues. The germline V gene has CDR1 SGHTA and CDR2 FQGNSA. The V end lost 4 bases, the J end lost 6 bases, and 15 bases lay between the germline ends. The CDR3 sequence is CASSSRQAGAGELFF. CDR3 in DNA: TGTGCCAGCAGCTCCCGACAGGCCGGGGCCGGGGAGCTGTTTTTT. The entire variable domain, with the rest obtained from reference TRBV7-2 and TRBJ2-2, is as follows: GAGVSQSPSNKVTEKGKDVELRCDPISGHTALYWYRQSLGQGLEFLIYFQGNSAPDKSGLPSDRFSAERTGGSVSTLTIQRTQQEDSAVYLCASSSRQAGAGELFFGEGSRLTVL.